This paragraph reports one T cell receptor (beta chain). The data belong to a study of blood T cell repertoires in COVID-19. Per the study methods: For nucleated cells, counts were estimated from reference gene primer amplification. The assay was immunoSEQ multiplex PCR, and TCRdb's table has in-frame clones only and misses some. From that table come the V and J calls and clone size; the DNA was used to work out D and trimming. This table holds around 200,000 clones, roughly 80% found once. Per germline, CDR1 LNHDA and CDR2 SQIVND (reference sequence). The length of the CDR3 is 14 residues. The V gene is TRBV19, the J gene TRBJ1-3; the D gene is possibly TRBD1 (5 bases). This clonotype originated in a woman older than 75 with acute or convalescent COVID-19. What was sequenced was peripheral blood. CDR3 in DNA: TGTGCTTCCTTTTACCCAGGGACTGGAAACACCATATATTTT. Translating it yields CASFYPGTGNTIYF.